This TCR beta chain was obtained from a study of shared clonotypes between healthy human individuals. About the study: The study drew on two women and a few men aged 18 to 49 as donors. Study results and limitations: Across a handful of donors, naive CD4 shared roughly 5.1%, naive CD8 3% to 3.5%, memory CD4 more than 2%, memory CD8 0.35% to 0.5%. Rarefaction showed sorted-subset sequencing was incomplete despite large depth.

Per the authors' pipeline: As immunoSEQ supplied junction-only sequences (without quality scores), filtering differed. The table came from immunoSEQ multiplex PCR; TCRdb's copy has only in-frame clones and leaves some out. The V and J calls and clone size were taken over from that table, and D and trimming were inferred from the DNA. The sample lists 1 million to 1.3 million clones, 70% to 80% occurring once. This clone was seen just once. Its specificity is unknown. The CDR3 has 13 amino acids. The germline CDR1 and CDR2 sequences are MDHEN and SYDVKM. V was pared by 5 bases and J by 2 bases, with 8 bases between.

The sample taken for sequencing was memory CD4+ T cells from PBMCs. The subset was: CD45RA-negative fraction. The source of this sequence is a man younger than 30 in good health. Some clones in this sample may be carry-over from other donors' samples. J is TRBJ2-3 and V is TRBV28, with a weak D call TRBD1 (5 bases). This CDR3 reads CASSAGSTDTQYF. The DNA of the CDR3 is TGTGCCAGCAGTGCAGGGTCCACAGATACGCAGTATTTT.